Following are 21 T cell receptor beta chains from one sample sequenced in a study of technical replicates of blood from a few donors. The method was immunoSEQ multiplex PCR; TCRdb's version includes in-frame clones alone and lacks a portion of them. The data show tens of thousands of clones, with 90% to 95% seen just once and roughly 0.37% held by the top ten. The sequencing sample was made of T cells isolated from PBMCs. Source of these receptors: a human donor in good health.

The chain links TRBV27 to TRBJ1-1; 7 nucleotides agree with TRBD1. Germline V lookup: CDR1 MNHEY, CDR2 SMNVEV (reference sequence). The CDR3 contains 13 residues. J was trimmed by 3 bases and V by 4 bases; bases with no gene match: 2. For the CDR3, the DNA is TGTGCCAGCAGTTCCGACAGGGACACTGAAGCTTTCTTT. Translation gives CASSSDRDTEAFF.

This rearrangement joins TRBV11-2 to TRBJ1-5, with D uncertain. CDR1 is SGHAT and CDR2 is FQNNGV in the germline V gene. The CDR3 contains 15 residues. Trimming cost V 2 bases and J 4 bases, with 12 bases left between them. The CDR3 DNA is TGTGCCAGCAGCTTAAGTGGGCTTATTAATCAGCCCCAGCATTTT. Protein sequence: CASSLSGLINQPQHF.

This chain joins TRBV5-8 and TRBJ2-7, with 7 bases aligning to TRBD2. V lost 5 bases, J lost 2 bases, and 4 bases stayed unmatched. Germline values: CDR1 SGHTS, CDR2 YDEGEE. The CDR3 spans 13 residues. CDR3 in DNA: TGTGCCAGCAGGGCTAGCGGAACCTACGAGCAGTACTTC. It encodes CASRASGTYEQYF.

The V call is TRBV5-1, the J call TRBJ2-5; 13 bases map to TRBD2. There are 15 residues in the CDR3. V dropped 4 bases and J dropped 3; count of bases not matched to a gene: 3. Looked up from germline, CDR1 is SGHRS and CDR2 is YFSETQ. CDR3 residues: CASSPGLAGEETQYF. The CDR3 DNA is TGCGCCAGCAGCCCCGGACTAGCGGGAGAAGAGACCCAGTACTTC.

CDR3 DNA: TGTGCCAGCAGCCAGTCTTACACTGAAGCTTTCTTT. Translating gives CASSQSYTEAFF. V is TRBV6-5 and J is TRBJ1-1; D is unclear. This CDR3 contains 12 residues. In germline, CDR1 is MNHEY, CDR2 SVGAGI. Trimming stripped 6 bases from V and 3 bases from J, with 8 bases between.

The rearrangement joins TRBV7-2 to TRBJ2-7; a possible D gene is TRBD2 (6 bases). V shed 4 bases and J shed 4 bases, with 17 bases lying between them. The germline V gene has CDR1 SGHTA and CDR2 FQGNSA. There are 15 residues in the CDR3. The CDR3 bases are TGTGCCAGCAGCTCTGGTGGTGGGACTTTGTACGAGCAGTACTTC. It translates to CASSSGGGTLYEQYF.

The V and J genes are TRBV7-3 and TRBJ2-1; 7 nucleotides line up with TRBD2. From germline, CDR1 is SGHTA and CDR2 FQGTGA. The V segment lost 5 bases and the J segment 8 bases; nucleotides outside the gene matches: 15. The CDR3 covers 16 residues. CDR3 nucleotides: TGTGCCAGCAGCGGAAGTGGGGGAGGGCCGGTTTATGAGCAGTTCTTC. Residues: CASSGSGGGPVYEQFF.

V is TRBV5-8 and J is TRBJ2-7; D not resolved. Germline V gene data show CDR1 as SGHTS and CDR2 as YDEGEE. This CDR3 is 11 amino acids long. The V end was cut by 4 bases, the J end by 3 bases, with 5 bases between. CDR3 in DNA: TGTGCCAGCAGCGCCGGCTACGAGCAGTACTTC. It is translated as CASSAGYEQYF. Together with reference TRBV5-8 and TRBJ2-7, the CDR3 gives the full variable domain: EAGVTQSPTHLIKTRGQQATLRCSPISGHTSVYWYQQALGLGLQFLLWYDEGEERNRGNFPPRFSGRQFPNYSSELNVNALELEDSALYLCASSAGYEQYFGPGTRLTVT.

This chain joins TRBV7-8 and TRBJ2-3, with 13 bases identical to TRBD2. V was pared by 1 base and J by 4 bases, with 5 bases of the junction left unmatched. Germline lookup yields CDR1 SGHVS and CDR2 FQNEAQ. CDR3 length: 17 residues. CDR3 residues: CASSLVLAGGPADTQYF. The CDR3 region has the DNA TGTGCCAGCAGCTTAGTACTAGCGGGAGGGCCAGCAGATACGCAGTATTTT.

This CDR3 is CASSLGGAGHQPQHF. DNA for the CDR3: TGTGCCAGCAGCTTGGGTGGGGCAGGGCATCAGCCCCAGCATTTT. The chain uses TRBV7-9 and TRBJ1-5, with D tentatively TRBD1 (5 bases). This CDR3 has 15 residues. CDR1 and CDR2 from the germline V gene are SEHNR and FQNEAQ (reference sequence). Trimming removed 3 bases at V and 5 bases at J, with 14 bases between.

The chain combines TRBV15 with TRBJ2-5; D is possibly TRBD1 (6 bases). Germline V gene lookup returns CDR1 LNHNV and CDR2 YYDKDF (reference sequence). V was clipped by 1 base and J by 1 base, with 7 bases between them. This CDR3 is built from 14 residues. This CDR3 reads CATSRAGAQETQYF. CDR3 DNA sequence: TGTGCCACCAGCAGAGCAGGGGCCCAAGAGACCCAGTACTTC.

The rearrangement joins TRBV29-1 to TRBJ2-3; 7 nucleotides line up with TRBD2. The CDR3 has 14 amino acids. Trimming cost V 5 bases and J 6 bases; bases outside gene matches: 11. The germline V gene encodes CDR1 SQVTM and CDR2 ANQGSEA. The CDR3 sequence is CSVRDPRRGDTQYF. The CDR3 coding sequence is TGCAGCGTTCGAGACCCGAGGCGGGGGGATACGCAGTATTTT.

This sequence joins TRBV5-6 and TRBJ2-1; D is ambiguous. CDR3 length: 13 residues. Looked up from germline, CDR1 is SGHDT and CDR2 is YYEEEE. V lost 0 bases and J 7 bases, leaving 8 bases between the germline ends. CDR3 nucleotide sequence: TGTGCCAGCAGCTTGGTGACAACAAATGAGCAGTTCTTC. Its translation: CASSLVTTNEQFF.

This clone was found once. The rearrangement joins TRBV9 to TRBJ1-5; no reliable D call. Looked up from germline, CDR1 is SGDLS and CDR2 is YYNGEE. V lost 0 bases to trimming and J lost 6 bases, with 16 bases between them. The CDR3 totals 16 residues. The CDR3 DNA is TGTGCCAGCAGCGTAGGCGCAGAGTTATCGGGTCAGCCCCAGCATTTT. Its protein product is CASSVGAELSGQPQHF. The whole variable domain, remainder taken from reference TRBV9 and TRBJ1-5, is DSGVTQTPKHLITATGQRVTLRCSPRSGDLSVYWYQQSLDQGLQFLIQYYNGEERAKGNILERFSAQQFPDLHSELNLSSLELGDSALYFCASSVGAELSGQPQHFGDGTRLSIL.

This clone was observed once. The chain employs TRBV9 and TRBJ2-5; a possible D gene is TRBD2 (5 bases). The ends were cut back, 3 bases at V and 7 bases at J, with 10 bases in the middle. The CDR3 extends over 12 amino acids. Looked up from germline, CDR1 is SGDLS and CDR2 is YYNGEE. CDR3 DNA sequence: TGTGCCAGCAGCGCTCGAGGAGGGACCCAGTACTTC. This encodes CASSARGGTQYF.

This clone was picked up a small number of times. The V and J genes are TRBV19 and TRBJ2-4; D ambiguous. The CDR3 has 15 amino acids. The germline V gene encodes CDR1 LNHDA and CDR2 SQIVND (reference sequence). V was clipped by 1 base and J by 1 base, with 8 bases between them. For the CDR3, the DNA is TGTGCCAGTAGTATAGGGCCCCTGGCCAAAAACATTCAGTACTTC. It is translated as CASSIGPLAKNIQYF.

The chain is built from TRBV5-4 and TRBJ2-2; 10 positions agree with TRBD1. Germline CDR1 is SGHNT and CDR2 is YYREEE (reference sequence). V was pared by 5 bases and J by 7 bases, with 11 bases of the junction left unmatched. CDR3 length equals 16 residues. CDR3 sequence: CASRRGTGAEYGELFF. In DNA, the CDR3 is TGTGCCAGCAGGCGTGGGACAGGGGCAGAATACGGGGAGCTGTTTTTT.

The chain couples TRBV5-1 to TRBJ2-7; no clear D. Germline loops: CDR1 SGHRS, CDR2 YFSETQ. This CDR3 has 11 amino acids. The V end was cut by 3 bases, the J end by 7 bases, with 8 bases between. CDR3 sequence (DNA): TGCGCCAGCAGCTCTAACGTTGAGCAGTACTTC. This gives the protein CASSSNVEQYF.

This chain joins TRBV7-2 and TRBJ1-2; perhaps TRBD1 as D (6 bases). CDR1 and CDR2 (germline): SGHTA, FQGNSA. With 4 bases removed from V and 6 bases from J, the gap between germline ends came to 9 bases. There are 12 residues in the CDR3. The CDR3 sequence: CASSSWTDGYTF. DNA for the CDR3: TGTGCCAGCAGCTCATGGACAGATGGCTACACCTTC.

This chain uses TRBV7-9 with TRBJ2-3, with D unclear. Germline CDR1 is SEHNR and CDR2 is FQNEAQ (reference sequence). This CDR3 is built from 11 residues. V was trimmed by 4 bases and J by 4 bases, leaving 3 bases between them. Written as DNA, the CDR3 is TGTGCCAGCAGCTCGGCAGATACGCAGTATTTT. It translates to CASSSADTQYF.

The chain recombines TRBV29-1 with TRBJ2-1; D is undetermined. CDR3 length: 16 amino acids. Germline CDR1 and CDR2: SQVTM and ANQGSEA. V was cut by 0 bases and J by 4 bases, with 16 bases left in between. The CDR3 is CSVEDMGLPAYNEQFF. The CDR3 nucleotides read TGCAGCGTTGAAGATATGGGCTTACCCGCTTACAATGAGCAGTTCTTC.